These 24 T cell receptor beta chains share one sample of origin, sequenced in a study of cytomegalovirus exposure and HLA in healthy donors. The method was immunoSEQ multiplex PCR; TCRdb's version includes in-frame clones alone and lacks a portion of them. The repertoire holds 140,000 or so clones, around 90% seen once, with around 5.9% in the top ten. The sample taken for sequencing was PBMCs. All receptors come from a woman aged 25 to 45 in good health and CMV-seropositive.

The chain carries TRBV25-1 and TRBJ1-1, with D unresolved. There are 14 residues in the CDR3. Trimming took off 1 base at V and 3 bases at J, with 9 bases between the two ends. From germline, CDR1 is MGHDK and CDR2 SYGVNS. The CDR3 DNA follows: TGTGCCAGCAGTGAATGGTACTCCGACACTGAAGCTTTCTTT. This translates into CASSEWYSDTEAFF.

The rearrangement links TRBV28 to TRBJ2-7; TRBD1 matches 12 bases. V dropped 3 bases and J dropped 7; count of bases not matched to a gene: 10. CDR3 length: 16 residues. CDR1 MDHEN and CDR2 SYDVKM come from the germline V gene. CDR3 sequence (DNA): TGTGCCAGCAGTTTTATAAGGGACAGGGGGCCCGATGAGCAGTACTTC. Its protein product is CASSFIRDRGPDEQYF.

This chain joins TRBV7-8 and TRBJ1-2, with 9 positions matching TRBD1. This CDR3 region has 15 residues. The V segment lost 1 base and the J segment 5 bases; nucleotides outside the gene matches: 5. Looked up from germline, CDR1 is SGHVS and CDR2 is FQNEAQ. The CDR3 protein is CASSLVGTGSYGYTF. The CDR3 nucleotides are TGTGCCAGCAGCTTAGTCGGGACAGGGAGTTATGGCTACACCTTC.

This chain links TRBV27 with TRBJ2-5; no definite D call. Germline loops: CDR1 MNHEY, CDR2 SMNVEV (reference sequence). The V end was cut by 5 bases, the J end by 2 bases, with 9 bases between. CDR3 length: 13 residues. CDR3 in amino acids: CASSARSQETQYF. CDR3 nucleotide sequence: TGTGCCAGCAGTGCCAGGTCGCAAGAGACCCAGTACTTC.

This clone was detected only once. The genes are TRBV13 and TRBJ2-6; maybe TRBD1 (6 bases). Trimming took off 1 base at V and 2 bases at J, with 12 bases between the two ends. Germline assignment: CDR1 PRHDT and CDR2 FYEKMQ (reference sequence). The CDR3 spans 17 residues. CDR3 protein: CASSLVGWGPGANVLTF. The CDR3 DNA reads TGTGCCAGCAGCTTAGTAGGGTGGGGGCCTGGGGCCAACGTCCTGACTTTC.

J is TRBJ1-5 and V is TRBV28; D perhaps matches TRBD1 (6 bases). The length of the CDR3 is 13 residues. Germline V lookup: CDR1 MDHEN, CDR2 SYDVKM. V gave up 8 bases and J gave up 5 bases, with 13 bases separating them. Here the CDR3 reads CASGRGRYQPQHF. Here the CDR3 DNA reads TGTGCCAGCGGCAGGGGTAGATATCAGCCCCAGCATTTT.

The CDR3 sequence: CARGGRNEQFF. The CDR3 nucleotides read TGTGCCAGGGGGGGGCGCAATGAGCAGTTCTTC. The chain uses TRBV21-1 and TRBJ2-1; the table's D call, TRBD2, was not checked against the DNA. TRBV21-1 is labeled a pseudogene. CDR3 size: 11 residues.

The CDR3 sequence: CASSLAGRLDYNEQFF. CDR3 coding DNA: TGCGCCAGCAGCTTGGCAGGCAGGTTGGACTACAATGAGCAGTTCTTC. The V call is TRBV5-1, the J call TRBJ2-1; no clear D. Trimming removed 0 bases at V and 3 bases at J, with 13 bases between. The CDR3 is 16 residues long. Germline CDR1 reads SGHRS; CDR2 reads YFSETQ.

Written as DNA, the CDR3 is TGTGCCAGCAGTGGTATAGCGGGAGCGAGGGAGACCCAGTACTTC. This gives the protein CASSGIAGARETQYF. The rearrangement links TRBV2 to TRBJ2-5; TRBD2 aligns across 9 bases. This CDR3 has 15 residues. Looked up from germline, CDR1 is SNHLY and CDR2 is FYNNEI. Trimming took 4 bases from V and 5 from J; bases not matched to a gene: 8.

The rearrangement links TRBV9 to TRBJ2-1, with D maybe TRBD2 (6 bases). The CDR3 sequence is 15 residues long. Germline V CDR1 and CDR2: SGDLS, YYNGEE. Trimming stripped 0 bases from V and 3 bases from J, with 10 bases between. The CDR3 here is CASSVGGDLYNEQFF. The CDR3, as DNA: TGTGCCAGCAGCGTAGGCGGGGACCTCTACAATGAGCAGTTCTTC. Using reference TRBV9 and TRBJ2-1 for the parts outside the CDR3, the full variable domain is DSGVTQTPKHLITATGQRVTLRCSPRSGDLSVYWYQQSLDQGLQFLIQYYNGEERAKGNILERFSAQQFPDLHSELNLSSLELGDSALYFCASSVGGDLYNEQFFGPGTRLTVL.

This rearrangement joins TRBV6-6 to TRBJ2-5; the match to TRBD2 covers 9 bases. V shed 6 bases and J 5 bases; nucleotides not matched to a gene: 13. CDR1 and CDR2 from the germline V gene are MNHNY and SVGAGI (reference sequence). The CDR3 runs 16 residues. The DNA of the CDR3 is TGTGCCAGCAGGGGACTAGCCCCACCGGAATGGGAGACCCAGTACTTC. The encoded protein is CASRGLAPPEWETQYF.

J is TRBJ1-2 and V is TRBV6-5; the D gene is possibly TRBD1 (6 bases). The CDR3 totals 15 residues. Germline V gene sequence: CDR1 MNHEY, CDR2 SVGAGI. With 7 bases removed from V and 3 bases from J, the gap between germline ends came to 18 bases. CDR3 region: CASTSYRASYYGYTF. Here the CDR3 DNA reads TGTGCCAGCACTTCCTACAGGGCCTCCTACTATGGCTACACCTTC.

The table lists this clone with a count of one. The chain combines TRBV28 with TRBJ1-3; D unresolved. This CDR3 has 11 residues. The germline gives CDR1 MDHEN, CDR2 SYDVKM. Trimming left V 4 bases short and J 4 bases short, with 2 bases between. CDR3 in DNA: TGTGCCAGCAGTTCAGGAAACACCATATATTTT. Translated: CASSSGNTIYF.

CDR3 nucleotide sequence: TGTGCCAGCAGTGTTGGGACAGGGGGCCTGAACATTCAGTACTTC. Encoded protein: CASSVGTGGLNIQYF. This chain connects TRBV25-1 to TRBJ2-4, with 12 positions matching TRBD1. This CDR3 has 15 amino acids. CDR1 and CDR2 (germline): MGHDK, SYGVNS. J was trimmed by 7 bases and V by 4 bases; bases with no gene match: 5. Combining the CDR3 with reference TRBV25-1 and TRBJ2-4 gives the whole variable domain EADIYQTPRYLVIGTGKKITLECSQTMGHDKMYWYQQDPGMELHLIHYSYGVNSTEKGDLSSESTVSRIRTEHFPLTLESARPSHTSQYLCASSVGTGGLNIQYFGAGTRLSVL.

This chain uses TRBV15 with TRBJ1-1; D not certain. Deletions cut 6 bases from V and 1 base from J, with 6 bases between. The CDR3 sequence is 12 residues long. Germline lookup yields CDR1 LNHNV and CDR2 YYDKDF (reference sequence). The CDR3 reads CATRAGNTEAFF. The CDR3 DNA is TGTGCCACCAGGGCGGGGAACACTGAAGCTTTCTTT.

The J gene is TRBJ2-1, the V gene TRBV15; tentative D call: TRBD2 (5 bases). Trimming took off 0 bases at V and 10 bases at J, with 10 bases between the two ends. The CDR3 has 13 amino acids. The germline CDR1 and CDR2 sequences are LNHNV and YYDKDF (reference sequence). The CDR3 bases are TGTGCCACCAGCAGAGATGGGCGGGTAGAGCAGTTCTTC. Protein: CATSRDGRVEQFF.

Only one count was recorded for this clone. The genes are TRBV4-1 and TRBJ1-2, with D unclear. Germline CDR1 is MGHRA and CDR2 is YSYEKL. This CDR3 comprises 13 residues. V was trimmed by 1 base and J by 2 bases, leaving 5 bases between them. CDR3: CASSQVKNYGYTF. Written as DNA, the CDR3 is TGCGCCAGCAGCCAAGTTAAAAACTATGGCTACACCTTC.

J is TRBJ2-7 and V is TRBV13; 8 nucleotides align to TRBD2. J lost 8 bases, V lost 5 bases, and 14 bases had no gene match. The CDR3 loop spans 15 amino acids. From germline, CDR1 is PRHDT and CDR2 FYEKMQ (reference sequence). CDR3 DNA: TGTGCCAGCAGCGGCGGGAACGGGAGGGCCTTCCAGCAGTACTTC. This sequence encodes CASSGGNGRAFQQYF.

The genes are TRBV6-1 and TRBJ2-4; unclear D gene. Per germline, CDR1 MNHNS and CDR2 SASEGT. V was clipped by 8 bases and J by 0 bases, with 11 bases between them. This CDR3 is 14 amino acids long. CDR3: CASATQIAKNIQYF. The CDR3, as DNA: TGTGCCAGCGCTACCCAAATAGCCAAAAACATTCAGTACTTC.

This chain joins TRBV7-9 and TRBJ2-5; 9 bases align to TRBD1. This CDR3 contains 17 residues. Germline loops: CDR1 SEHNR, CDR2 FQNEAQ (reference sequence). The V segment lost 5 bases and the J segment 6 bases; nucleotides outside the gene matches: 16. The CDR3 DNA sequence: TGTGCCAGCAGCCCCGGAGGACAGGGGAGTTGGGCAAAGACCCAGTACTTC. It specifies CASSPGGQGSWAKTQYF.

As regards this clone: Other DNA sequences of this sample code for an identical CDR3. For the CDR3, the DNA is TGCGCCAGCAGCTTGGGGTCGGGTTACGAGCAGTACTTC. Translation gives CASSLGSGYEQYF. The chain recombines TRBV5-1 with TRBJ2-7; D gene unclear. The CDR3 covers 13 residues. V lost 0 bases, J lost 4 bases, and 8 bases lay in between. The germline CDR1 and CDR2 sequences are SGHRS and YFSETQ. Full variable domain (rest looked up from reference TRBV5-1 and TRBJ2-7): KAGVTQTPRYLIKTRGQQVTLSCSPISGHRSVSWYQQTPGQGLQFLFEYFSETQRNKGNFPGRFSGRQFSNSRSEMNVSTLELGDSALYLCASSLGSGYEQYFGPGTRLTVT.

The rearrangement uses TRBV5-1 and TRBJ1-1; a possible D gene is TRBD1 (6 bases). The CDR3 consists of 14 residues. The germline gives CDR1 SGHRS, CDR2 YFSETQ. V was clipped by 4 bases and J by 5 bases, with 15 bases between them. CDR3 residues: CASSNREGGTEAFF. Written as DNA, the CDR3 is TGCGCCAGCAGCAACAGGGAGGGGGGGACTGAAGCTTTCTTT.

In this sample, this clone turned up a few times. The rearrangement uses TRBV5-1 and TRBJ2-7; TRBD1 aligns across 10 bases. Germline CDR1 SGHRS, CDR2 YFSETQ. This CDR3 region has 14 residues. Trimming cost V 4 bases and J 7 bases; bases outside gene matches: 8. The CDR3 DNA reads as TGCGCCAGCAGCCCCCGACAGGGGGCTGGGGAGCAGTACTTC. Protein product: CASSPRQGAGEQYF.

The V and J genes are TRBV29-1 and TRBJ2-1; tentatively, D is TRBD2 (6 bases). Germline CDR1 and CDR2: SQVTM and ANQGSEA. V lost 7 bases and J lost 3, with 10 bases in between. The CDR3 has 12 amino acids. The CDR3 sequence is CSGAGIYNEQFF. The DNA for the CDR3 is TGCAGCGGGGCGGGGATCTACAATGAGCAGTTCTTC.